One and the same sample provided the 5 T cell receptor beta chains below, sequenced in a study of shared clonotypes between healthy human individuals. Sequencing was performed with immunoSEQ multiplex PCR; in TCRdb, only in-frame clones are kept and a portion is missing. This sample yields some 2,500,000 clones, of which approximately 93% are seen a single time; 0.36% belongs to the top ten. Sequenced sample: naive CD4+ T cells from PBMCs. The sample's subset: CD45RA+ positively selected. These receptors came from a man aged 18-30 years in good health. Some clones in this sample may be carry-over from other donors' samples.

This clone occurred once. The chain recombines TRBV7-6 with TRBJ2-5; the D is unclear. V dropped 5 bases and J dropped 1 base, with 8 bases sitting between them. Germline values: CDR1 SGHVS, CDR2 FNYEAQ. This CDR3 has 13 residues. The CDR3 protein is CASSARTQETQYF. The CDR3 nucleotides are TGTGCCAGCAGCGCGCGGACCCAAGAGACCCAGTACTTC.

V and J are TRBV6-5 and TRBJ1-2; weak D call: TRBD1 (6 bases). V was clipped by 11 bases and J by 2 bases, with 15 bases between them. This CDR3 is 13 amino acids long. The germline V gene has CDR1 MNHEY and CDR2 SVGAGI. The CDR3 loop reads CAVTPGQNYGYTF. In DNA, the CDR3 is TGTGCCGTAACCCCGGGACAAAACTATGGCTACACCTTC.

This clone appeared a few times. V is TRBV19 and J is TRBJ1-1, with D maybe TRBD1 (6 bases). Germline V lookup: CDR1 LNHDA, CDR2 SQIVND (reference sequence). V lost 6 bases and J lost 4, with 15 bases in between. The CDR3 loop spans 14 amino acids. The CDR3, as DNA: TGTGCCAGTAGATTCACAGGGTCGGGCACTGAAGCTTTCTTT. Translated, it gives CASRFTGSGTEAFF.

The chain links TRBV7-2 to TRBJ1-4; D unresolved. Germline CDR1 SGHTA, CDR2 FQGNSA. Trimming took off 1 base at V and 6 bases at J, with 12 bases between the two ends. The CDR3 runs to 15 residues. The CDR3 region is CASSLETVEYEKLFF. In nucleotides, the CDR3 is TGTGCCAGCAGCTTAGAAACGGTGGAGTATGAAAAACTGTTTTTT.

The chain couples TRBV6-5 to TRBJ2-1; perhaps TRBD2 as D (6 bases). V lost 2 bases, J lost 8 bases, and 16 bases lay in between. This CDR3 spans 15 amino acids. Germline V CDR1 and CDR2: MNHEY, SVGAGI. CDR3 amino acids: CASSYRRGVRDEQFF. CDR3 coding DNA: TGTGCCAGCAGTTACCGGCGGGGAGTTCGGGATGAGCAGTTCTTC.